Below, 21 T cell receptor beta chains from the same sample are listed, as sequenced in a study of T cells in women clearing cervical HPV infection. This table comes from immunoSEQ multiplex PCR, and its TCRdb copy is limited to in-frame clones, with some not included. The table for this sample gives about 46,000 clones. Source material: blood buffy coat. The source of these receptors is a woman between 18 and 69 years old with a cervical HPV16 infection that either progressed to CIN3+ or cleared (not recorded which).

Concerning this clone: The sequence runs out 3 residues before the end of the CDR3; the remainder is reconstructed from the germline J gene. This chain links TRBV6-1 with TRBJ2-2; tentatively, D is TRBD1 (5 bases). The CDR3 is made up of 15 amino acids. Germline lookup yields CDR1 MNHNS and CDR2 SASEGT. The CDR3 DNA, read in part, is TGTGCCAGCAGTGAAACTAAATCTGGGGCCAACGTG. Its protein is CASSETKSGANV. The entire CDR3 sequence reads CASSETKSGANVLFF.

Notes on this clone: The read terminates 3 residues before the CDR3 end, so the remaining end is supplied by the germline J gene. V gene TRBV5-1 combines with J gene TRBJ2-3, with D possibly matching TRBD1 (5 bases). Germline CDR1 SGHRS, CDR2 YFSETQ. The CDR3 spans 15 residues. V was cut by 0 bases and J by 3 bases, with 11 bases left in between. The CDR3 DNA, read in part, is TGCGCCAGCAGCTTGGAGACAGTGGGTACAGATACG. Translation: CASSLETVGTDT. The complete CDR3 sequence is CASSLETVGTDTQYF. Filled out from reference TRBV5-1 and TRBJ2-3, the complete variable domain reads KAGVTQTPRYLIKTRGQQVTLSCSPISGHRSVSWYQQTPGQGLQFLFEYFSETQRNKGNFPGRFSGRQFSNSRSEMNVSTLELGDSALYLCASSLETVGTDTQYFGPGTRLTVL.

Remarks on this clone: The read falls 3 residues short of the CDR3 end, and the missing part is taken from the germline J gene. V is TRBV12-3 or TRBV12-4 and J is TRBJ2-3; 8 bases are a match to TRBD1. CDR3 size: 15 residues. Trimming removed 5 bases from V and 4 bases from J; junction bases left unmatched: 8. CDR3 amino acids: CASSPGQGSADTQYF. The CDR3 bases that were read are TGTGCCAGCAGTCCCGGACAGGGTAGCGCAGATACG.

Details on this clone: Read coverage stops 3 residues before the CDR3 terminus; the germline J gene supplies the remainder. The chain joins TRBV29-1 to TRBJ1-4, with a tentative D call TRBD1 (5 bases). This CDR3 has 13 residues. Germline CDR1 and CDR2: SQVTM and ANQGSEA. This CDR3 is CSVEVQGNSPLFF. CDR3 bases read: TGCAGCGTTGAAGTTCAGGGTAATTCACCA.

Comments on this clone: The read stops 3 residues short of the end of the CDR3; the missing end is completed from the germline J gene. J is TRBJ1-1 and V is TRBV19; 10 bases line up with TRBD1. CDR1 is LNHDA, CDR2 SQIVND, per germline (reference sequence). The CDR3 extends over 16 amino acids. The DNA read from the CDR3 is TGTGCCAGTAGTATAGAAGTTTCGGACAGGGGGGGAGAA. This gives the protein CASSIEVSDRGGE. The full CDR3 sequence reads CASSIEVSDRGGEAFF. Together with reference TRBV19 and TRBJ1-1, the CDR3 gives the full variable domain: DGGITQSPKYLFRKEGQNVTLSCEQNLNHDAMYWYRQDPGQGLRLIYYSQIVNDFQKGDIAEGYSVSREKKESFPLTVTSAQKNPTAFYLCASSIEVSDRGGEAFFGQGTRLTVV.

Worth noting for this clone: The read comes to an end 3 residues before the CDR3 does, leaving the germline J gene to fill in the end. The chain carries TRBV5-1 and TRBJ1-4; 7 nucleotides line up with TRBD1. V dropped 4 bases and J dropped 3; count of bases not matched to a gene: 3. Looked up from germline, CDR1 is SGHRS and CDR2 is YFSETQ. The CDR3 extends over 14 amino acids. The CDR3 loop is CASSPGTANEKLFF. Partial CDR3 DNA: TGCGCCAGCAGCCCGGGGACAGCTAATGAAAAA.

Concerning this clone: From the germline J gene comes the end of the CDR3, since the read stops 3 residues before it. This rearrangement joins TRBV29-1 to TRBJ2-7, with D maybe TRBD2 (5 bases). The CDR3 has 14 amino acids. The V end lost 2 bases, the J end lost 2 bases, and 13 bases lay between the germline ends. Germline V CDR1 and CDR2: SQVTM, ANQGSEA. The part of the CDR3 DNA that was read is TGCAGCGTTGAAACACGGGGTCCTACCTACGAG. Translation gives CSVETRGPTYE. The full CDR3 reads CSVETRGPTYEQYF.

Worth noting for this clone: The missing CDR3 end, 3 residues past where the read stops, is filled in from the germline J gene. The chain carries TRBV7-9 and TRBJ2-5, with a weak D call TRBD1 (5 bases). The CDR3 contains 15 residues. Germline V lookup: CDR1 SEHNR, CDR2 FQNEAQ (reference sequence). The ends were cut back, 0 bases at V and 3 bases at J, with 11 bases in the middle. CDR3 DNA, as far as it was read: TGTGCCAGCAGCTTAGCGCCAGGGTCGAAAGAGACC. It encodes CASSLAPGSKET. The full-length CDR3 reads as CASSLAPGSKETQYF.

CDR3 residues: CASSPMYSRAGGANVLFF. Partial CDR3 DNA: TGTGCCAGCTCACCAATGTATTCCAGGGCTGGTGGGGCCAACGTG. The V gene is TRBV18, the J gene TRBJ2-2; a possible D gene is TRBD1 (5 bases). The read falls 3 residues short of the CDR3 end, and the missing part is taken from the germline J gene. CDR1 and CDR2 from the germline V gene are KGHSH and LQKENI. The CDR3 runs to 18 residues.

Comments on this clone: The read gets to within 3 residues of the CDR3 end, and the germline J gene fills in the rest. The V call is TRBV7-3, the J call TRBJ2-3; maybe TRBD1 (6 bases). The CDR3 is 13 amino acids. V was clipped by 5 bases and J by 1 base, with 7 bases between them. CDR1 is SGHTA and CDR2 is FQGTGA in the germline V gene. Partial CDR3 DNA: TGTGCCAGCAGCCGGACAGGCACAGATACG. Protein: CASSRTGTDT. The complete CDR3 protein is CASSRTGTDTQYF.

Details on this clone: The read ends 3 residues shy of where the CDR3 ends; the end is completed using the germline J gene. The chain has TRBV11-2 and TRBJ2-7; maybe TRBD2 (6 bases). The CDR3 is 15 residues long. V was pared by 1 base and J by 2 bases, with 12 bases between. Germline loops: CDR1 SGHAT, CDR2 FQNNGV. CDR3 sequence reads: CASSLGPSVTYEQYF. The covered CDR3 bases are TGTGCCAGCAGCTTAGGACCTAGCGTCACCTACGAG.

Comment on this clone: The DNA ends 3 residues before the CDR3 does, and the rest of the CDR3 is filled in from the germline J gene. V and J are TRBV11-3 and TRBJ2-7, with D perhaps TRBD2 (6 bases). CDR1 is SGHNT and CDR2 is YENEEA in the germline V gene. The V end was cut by 6 bases, the J end by 5 bases, with 11 bases between. This CDR3 comprises 12 residues. Here the CDR3 reads CASRKWGDEQYF. The part of the CDR3 DNA that was read is TGTGCCAGCAGGAAATGGGGGGACGAG.

With regard to this clone: The read is 3 residues too short to cover the CDR3 end, so that end is filled in from the germline J gene. The rearrangement links TRBV7-9 to TRBJ2-7; the match to TRBD1 covers 7 bases. This CDR3 comprises 14 residues. J was trimmed by 1 base and V by 5 bases; bases with no gene match: 5. Germline values: CDR1 SEHNR, CDR2 FQNEAQ (reference sequence). The part of the CDR3 DNA that was read is TGTGCCAGCAGCGGCCCGACAGGGTCCTACGAG. This encodes CASSGPTGSYE. The full CDR3 is CASSGPTGSYEQYF. Complete variable domain (other parts from reference TRBV7-9 and TRBJ2-7): DTGVSQNPRHKITKRGQNVTFRCDPISEHNRLYWYRQTLGQGPEFLTYFQNEAQLEKSRLLSDRFSAERPKGSFSTLEIQRTEQGDSAMYLCASSGPTGSYEQYFGPGTRLTVT.

With respect to this clone: The DNA ends 3 residues before the CDR3 does, and the rest of the CDR3 is filled in from the germline J gene. This chain uses TRBV19 with TRBJ2-7; D perhaps matches TRBD1 (6 bases). This CDR3 is built from 13 residues. CDR1 is LNHDA and CDR2 is SQIVND in the germline V gene (reference sequence). The V gene lost 4 bases and the J gene lost 2 bases, with 9 bases spanning the gap. CDR3 region: CASSRGQTYEQYF. CDR3 bases read: TGTGCCAGTAGTAGGGGGCAAACCTACGAG.

As regards this clone: The CDR3 end lies 3 residues beyond the end of the read and is filled in from the germline J gene. The V call is TRBV28, the J call TRBJ1-4; no clear D. The length of the CDR3 is 14 residues. Germline V gives CDR1 MDHEN, CDR2 SYDVKM. Trimming removed 6 bases at V and 8 bases at J, with 16 bases between. The part of the CDR3 DNA that was read is TGTGCCAGCAGCTTGGGCCAGGCTTTCGAAAAA. Protein sequence: CASSLGQAFEK. The full CDR3 reads CASSLGQAFEKLFF.

On this clone itself: The read terminates 3 residues before the CDR3 end, so the remaining end is supplied by the germline J gene. The chain has TRBV7-9 and TRBJ1-1; D might be TRBD1 (5 bases). The CDR3 loop spans 13 amino acids. In germline, CDR1 is SEHNR, CDR2 FQNEAQ (reference sequence). V was shortened by 8 bases and J by 4 bases, with 14 bases between the two germline ends. Here the CDR3 reads CASLGGSVTEAFF. The DNA read from the CDR3 is TGTGCCAGCTTGGGGGGGTCGGTCACTGAA.

A word on this clone: The read terminates 3 residues ahead of where the CDR3 ends, so the germline J gene completes it. This chain links TRBV2 with TRBJ1-6, with 9 bases lining up with TRBD1. Germline V gene lookup returns CDR1 SNHLY and CDR2 FYNNEI. This CDR3 has 17 amino acids. The trim removed 5 bases at V and 6 bases at J, leaving 11 bases unmatched. The part of the CDR3 DNA that was read is TGTGCCAGCAGTATAGGACAGGGGACCGTCGTTAATTCACCC. Protein sequence: CASSIGQGTVVNSP. The full CDR3 is CASSIGQGTVVNSPLHF.

Of note for this clone: The read terminates 3 residues ahead of where the CDR3 ends, so the germline J gene completes it. The gene calls are TRBV20-1 and TRBJ2-5, with 10 positions matching TRBD2. In germline, CDR1 is DFQATT, CDR2 SNEGSKA (reference sequence). The junction had 4 bases not matched to a gene; V was cut back by 7 bases and J by 2 bases. This CDR3 has 13 residues. The sequenced part of the CDR3 DNA is TGCAGTGTGGCTAGCGGGGGACAAGAGACC. Residues: CSVASGGQET. The whole CDR3 protein is CSVASGGQETQYF.

As regards this clone: The read terminates 3 residues ahead of where the CDR3 ends, so the germline J gene completes it. V gene TRBV30 combines with J gene TRBJ2-7, with TRBD1 identical over 12 bases. The CDR3 length is 18 residues. Per germline, CDR1 GTSNPN and CDR2 SVGIG (reference sequence). J lost 3 bases, V lost 2 bases, and 14 bases had no gene match. Partial CDR3 DNA: TGTGCCTGGAGTATCTACCCGACCGGGACAGGGGGCAACTACGAG. Amino acids: CAWSIYPTGTGGNYE. The CDR3 as a whole reads CAWSIYPTGTGGNYEQYF.

Comment on this clone: The read gets to within 3 residues of the CDR3 end, and the germline J gene fills in the rest. The chain has TRBV7-3 and TRBJ2-3; 10 positions match TRBD2. The CDR3 runs 16 residues. The V segment lost 5 bases and the J segment 1 base; nucleotides outside the gene matches: 6. Per germline, CDR1 SGHTA and CDR2 FQGTGA. The CDR3 loop is CASSGGLAGGTDTQYF. The covered CDR3 bases are TGTGCCAGCAGCGGAGGTCTAGCGGGGGGCACAGATACG. Variable domain in full (rest from reference TRBV7-3 and TRBJ2-3): GAGVSQTPSNKVTEKGKYVELRCDPISGHTALYWYRQSLGQGPEFLIYFQGTGAADDSGLPNDRFFAVRPEGSVSTLKIQRTERGDSAVYLCASSGGLAGGTDTQYFGPGTRLTVL.

Worth noting for this clone: Germline and junction disagree at one end, which may indicate a read error. The read terminates 3 residues before the CDR3 end, so the remaining end is supplied by the germline J gene. The same CDR3 is also encoded by other DNA sequences in this sample. V gene TRBV19 combines with J gene TRBJ1-6, with 8 bases lining up with TRBD1. From germline, CDR1 is LNHDA and CDR2 SQIVND (reference sequence). The CDR3 spans 16 residues. CDR3 residues: CASSTPTGVDNSPLHF. The sequenced part of the CDR3 DNA is TGTGCCAGTAGTACCCCGACAGGGGTGGATAATTCGCCC.